The next 20 T cell receptor beta chains were all read from a single sample in a study of shared clonotypes between healthy human individuals. Using immunoSEQ multiplex PCR, the repertoire was profiled, and TCRdb retains in-frame clones only, with some absent. Altogether millions of clones are present, roughly 91% being singletons, with the ten largest covering 1.5% to 2%. Naive CD8 cells lacked CD45RO and underwent positive selection for CCR7, leaving out terminally differentiated effector memory CD45RA+ cells. The material sequenced was naive CD8+ T cells from PBMCs. These receptors all stem from a young man in good health. Some clones in this sample may be carry-over from other donors' samples.

The rearrangement joins TRBV6-5 to TRBJ2-7; D possibly corresponds to TRBD2 (5 bases). Trimming took off 5 bases at V and 3 bases at J, with 17 bases between the two ends. The CDR3 has 15 amino acids. Germline CDR1 and CDR2: MNHEY and SVGAGI. The DNA of the CDR3 is TGTGCCAGCAGTCCGCGGGTAGCAATTATCTACGAGCAGTACTTC. As protein: CASSPRVAIIYEQYF.

V and J are TRBV9 and TRBJ2-7; D remains unclear. The CDR3 contains 15 residues. The V gene's germline CDR1 is SGDLS and CDR2 YYNGEE. V gave up 5 bases and J gave up 4 bases, with 19 bases separating them. In DNA form, the CDR3 reads TGTGCCAGCAGGAGACCGCTACTAATTGGGTACGAGCAGTACTTC. Protein sequence: CASRRPLLIGYEQYF.

V and J are TRBV10-2 and TRBJ2-2, with D hard to call. Germline V gene data show CDR1 as WSHSY and CDR2 as SAAADI. The ends were cut back, 7 bases at V and 1 base at J, with 7 bases in the middle. The CDR3 runs to 13 residues. CDR3 nucleotides: TGCGCCAGCATAAAAGAGAACACCGGGGAGCTGTTTTTT. As protein: CASIKENTGELFF.

The V and J genes are TRBV11-3 and TRBJ1-2; D remains unclear. Trimming stripped 3 bases from V and 6 bases from J, with 23 bases between. The germline V gene has CDR1 SGHNT and CDR2 YENEEA. The CDR3 is 17 residues long. This CDR3 is CASSFDLDLHLSDGYTF. Written as DNA, the CDR3 is TGTGCCAGCAGCTTTGATCTAGATCTCCACCTATCGGATGGCTACACCTTC.

J is TRBJ2-5 and V is TRBV6-5; a weak D match, TRBD1 (6 bases). Trimming took 3 bases from V and 5 from J, leaving 13 bases between them. Germline loops: CDR1 MNHEY, CDR2 SVGAGI. CDR3 length: 14 residues. CDR3 DNA: TGTGCCAGCAGTTATCAGGGGCGAAGGGAGACCCAGTACTTC. Its translation: CASSYQGRRETQYF.

V and J are TRBV4-3 and TRBJ2-7; the D gene is possibly TRBD2 (6 bases). Germline V CDR1 and CDR2: LGHNA, YSLEER. Trimming cost V 0 bases and J 0 bases, with 12 bases left between them. The CDR3 totals 16 residues. DNA of the CDR3: TGCGCCAGCAGCCAAGATCGGAGGGTCTTCTCCTACGAGCAGTACTTC. Its protein is CASSQDRRVFSYEQYF.

V and J are TRBV7-8 and TRBJ2-1; 10 bases match TRBD2. Trimming at V came to 1 base and at J to 4 bases, leaving 1 base not matched to a gene. The CDR3 extends over 15 amino acids. CDR1 and CDR2 from the germline V gene are SGHVS and FQNEAQ. DNA of the CDR3: TGTGCCAGCAGCTTAGTTAGCGGGAGGTACAATGAGCAGTTCTTC. Encoded protein: CASSLVSGRYNEQFF.

The chain combines TRBV7-9 with TRBJ2-5; 8 bases agree with TRBD1. The CDR3 spans 16 residues. Germline loops: CDR1 SEHNR, CDR2 FQNEAQ (reference sequence). Unmatched junction bases numbered 11, after V lost 5 bases and J lost 3 bases. The CDR3 bases are TGTGCCAGCAGCCTAACCCAGGGGGCGCGGGAAGAGACCCAGTACTTC. It is translated as CASSLTQGAREETQYF.

The chain joins TRBV15 to TRBJ2-7; D gene ambiguous. CDR3 length equals 14 residues. V shed 4 bases and J shed 0 bases, with 10 bases lying between them. Germline-derived CDR1 and CDR2 are LNHNV and YYDKDF (reference sequence). The CDR3 sequence is CATSTGRSSYEQYF. CDR3 bases: TGTGCCACCAGCACCGGCAGGAGCTCCTACGAGCAGTACTTC.

The J gene is TRBJ2-1, the V gene TRBV7-8; 7 positions match TRBD2. J gave up 5 bases and V 0 bases, and 10 bases lay outside the gene matches. The CDR3 totals 17 residues. Germline lookup yields CDR1 SGHVS and CDR2 FQNEAQ. The CDR3 DNA reads TGTGCCAGCAGCTTAGCGTCCGCGCGGGAGAGGGACAATGAGCAGTTCTTC. Its protein is CASSLASARERDNEQFF.

The chain employs TRBV13 and TRBJ2-2, with 7 bases fitting TRBD1. Trimming removed 5 bases from V and 9 bases from J; junction bases left unmatched: 6. The germline V gene encodes CDR1 PRHDT and CDR2 FYEKMQ (reference sequence). The CDR3 is 13 residues long. The CDR3 sequence is CASSGTRGRELFF. CDR3 in DNA: TGTGCCAGCAGCGGGACCAGGGGGAGGGAGCTGTTTTTT.

This sequence joins TRBV29-1 and TRBJ2-7; TRBD1 aligns across 7 bases. This CDR3 comprises 12 residues. After removal of 5 bases from V and 4 bases from J, the junction contained 5 bases not matched to a gene. Germline V gene data show CDR1 as SQVTM and CDR2 as ANQGSEA. CDR3 residues: CSVSTGDYEQYF. DNA for the CDR3: TGCAGCGTTTCAACAGGGGATTACGAGCAGTACTTC.

The genes are TRBV4-1 and TRBJ2-1, with D possibly being TRBD1 (5 bases). Germline assignment: CDR1 MGHRA and CDR2 YSYEKL. The CDR3 covers 11 residues. V was clipped by 4 bases and J by 7 bases, with 5 bases between them. CDR3 DNA sequence: TGCGCCAGCAGCCCAGGGAATGAGCAGTTCTTC. Its translation is CASSPGNEQFF.

The sample holds one count of this clone. The chain recombines TRBV4-3 with TRBJ1-1; 11 bases match TRBD1. V lost 3 bases to trimming and J lost 8 bases; unmatched junction nucleotides: 2. This CDR3 has 13 residues. In germline, CDR1 is LGHNA, CDR2 YSLEER. The CDR3 loop reads CASSHGQGAEAFF. The CDR3 nucleotides are TGCGCCAGCAGCCATGGACAGGGGGCCGAAGCTTTCTTT.

Notes on this clone: Other DNA sequences in this specimen translate into the identical CDR3. In DNA, the CDR3 is TGTGCCAGCAGTTTACAAGGGCACACCGGGGAGCTGTTTTTT. Protein sequence: CASSLQGHTGELFF. This sequence joins TRBV28 and TRBJ2-2; D uncertain. This CDR3 contains 14 residues. V was pared by 2 bases and J by 3 bases, with 7 bases between. The germline V gene encodes CDR1 MDHEN and CDR2 SYDVKM.

J is TRBJ2-7 and V is TRBV28; D possibly corresponds to TRBD2 (5 bases). The germline V and J ends were trimmed by 5 bases and 7 bases, with 21 bases remaining between them. Germline V CDR1 and CDR2: MDHEN, SYDVKM. This CDR3 is 15 amino acids long. The DNA for the CDR3 is TGTGCCAGCAGTACCTCCAAAACGCGGGTATCGGAGCAGTACTTC. Protein: CASSTSKTRVSEQYF.

This chain links TRBV15 with TRBJ2-7; D call uncertain. Germline V gene data show CDR1 as LNHNV and CDR2 as YYDKDF (reference sequence). The CDR3 is made up of 12 amino acids. V lost 2 bases, J lost 3 bases, and 5 bases lay in between. CDR3 coding DNA: TGTGCCACCAGCAGACAAGACTACGAGCAGTACTTC. Its protein product is CATSRQDYEQYF.

This rearrangement joins TRBV7-9 to TRBJ2-1; the match to TRBD1 covers 8 bases. CDR1 and CDR2 (germline): SEHNR, FQNEAQ (reference sequence). The CDR3 is made up of 15 amino acids. J was trimmed by 9 bases and V by 4 bases; bases with no gene match: 11. The CDR3 DNA reads as TGTGCCAGCAGCTGGGGGACAGGTATTAATCGTGAGCAGTTCTTC. Encoded protein: CASSWGTGINREQFF.

This CDR3 reads CASSQGGNGYTF. The CDR3 nucleotides are TGTGCCAGCAGCCAAGGAGGGAATGGCTACACCTTC. The chain joins TRBV14 to TRBJ1-2; D uncertain. The CDR3 extends over 12 amino acids. The germline V gene encodes CDR1 SGHDN and CDR2 FVKESK. Trimming stripped 1 base from V and 6 bases from J, with 6 bases between.

CDR3 bases: TGTGCCAGCAGTGAGGGTAACTTATTGTACGAGCAGTACTTC. It specifies CASSEGNLLYEQYF. The chain uses TRBV6-1 and TRBJ2-7; D unclear. CDR3 length equals 14 residues. The V and J ends lost 3 bases and 4 bases respectively, with 13 bases between them. The germline V gene encodes CDR1 MNHNS and CDR2 SASEGT.